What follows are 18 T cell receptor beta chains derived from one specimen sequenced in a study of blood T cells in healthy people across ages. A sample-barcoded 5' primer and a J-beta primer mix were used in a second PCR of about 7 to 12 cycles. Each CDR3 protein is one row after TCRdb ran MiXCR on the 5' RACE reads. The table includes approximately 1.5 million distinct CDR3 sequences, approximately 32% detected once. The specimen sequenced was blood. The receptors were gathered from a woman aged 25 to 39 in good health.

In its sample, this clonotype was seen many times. CDR3 sequence (DNA): TGTGCCAGCAGCCAAGACGGCGCCACTTTGTACCAAGAGACCCAGTACTTC. Translating it yields CASSQDGATLYQETQYF. The rearrangement links TRBV4-2 to TRBJ2-5; D gene ambiguous. Germline CDR1 is LGHNA and CDR2 is YNFKEQ. The CDR3 runs 17 residues. V was trimmed by 0 bases and J by 0 bases, leaving 14 bases between them.

CDR3 in amino acids: CASRERSLLRGEQYF. CDR3 coding DNA: TGTGCCAGCCGGGAGAGGTCTTTGTTAAGAGGCGAGCAGTACTTC. The chain has TRBV6-1 and TRBJ2-7; D perhaps matches TRBD2 (6 bases). V lost 8 bases to trimming and J lost 6 bases, with 23 bases between them. There are 15 residues in the CDR3. The germline V gene has CDR1 MNHNS and CDR2 SASEGT.

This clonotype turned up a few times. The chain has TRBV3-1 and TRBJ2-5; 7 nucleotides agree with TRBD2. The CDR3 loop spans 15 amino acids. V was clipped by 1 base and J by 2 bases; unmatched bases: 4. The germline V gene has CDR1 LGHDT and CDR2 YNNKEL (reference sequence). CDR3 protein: CASSQGPAGQETQYF. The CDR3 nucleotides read TGTGCCAGCAGCCAAGGCCCAGCGGGGCAAGAGACCCAGTACTTC.

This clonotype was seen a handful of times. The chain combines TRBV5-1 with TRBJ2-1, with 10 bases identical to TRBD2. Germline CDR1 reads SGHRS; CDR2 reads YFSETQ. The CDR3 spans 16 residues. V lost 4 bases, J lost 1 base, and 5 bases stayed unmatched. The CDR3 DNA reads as TGCGCCAGCAGCAAGAGCGGGGGGGCTTCCTACAATGAGCAGTTCTTC. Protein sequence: CASSKSGGASYNEQFF.

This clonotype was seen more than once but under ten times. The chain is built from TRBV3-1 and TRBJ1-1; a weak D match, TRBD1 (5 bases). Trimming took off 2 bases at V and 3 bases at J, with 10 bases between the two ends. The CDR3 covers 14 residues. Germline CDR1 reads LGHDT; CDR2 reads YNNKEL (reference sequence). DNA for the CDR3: TGTGCCAGCAGCCAATCAGGGAGGGACACTGAAGCTTTCTTT. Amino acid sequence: CASSQSGRDTEAFF.

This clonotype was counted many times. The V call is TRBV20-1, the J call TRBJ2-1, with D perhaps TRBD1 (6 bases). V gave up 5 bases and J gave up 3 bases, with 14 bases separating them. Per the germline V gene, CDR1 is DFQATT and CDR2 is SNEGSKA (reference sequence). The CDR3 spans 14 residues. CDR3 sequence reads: CSAFSTGDYNEQFF. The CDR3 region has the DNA TGCAGTGCTTTCTCGACAGGAGACTACAATGAGCAGTTCTTC.

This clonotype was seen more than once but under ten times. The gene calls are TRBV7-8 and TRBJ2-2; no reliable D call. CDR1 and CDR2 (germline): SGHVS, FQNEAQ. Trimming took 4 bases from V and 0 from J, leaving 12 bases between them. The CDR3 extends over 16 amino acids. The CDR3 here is CASSSAIPANTGELFF. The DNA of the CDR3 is TGTGCCAGCAGCTCCGCTATACCCGCGAACACCGGGGAGCTGTTTTTT.

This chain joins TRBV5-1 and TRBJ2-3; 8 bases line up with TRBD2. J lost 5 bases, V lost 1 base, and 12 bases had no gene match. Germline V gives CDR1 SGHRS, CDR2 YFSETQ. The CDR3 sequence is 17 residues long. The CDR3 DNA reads TGCGCCAGCAGCTTGACAGCGGGGGTCACAAAGGGAGATACGCAGTATTTT. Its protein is CASSLTAGVTKGDTQYF.

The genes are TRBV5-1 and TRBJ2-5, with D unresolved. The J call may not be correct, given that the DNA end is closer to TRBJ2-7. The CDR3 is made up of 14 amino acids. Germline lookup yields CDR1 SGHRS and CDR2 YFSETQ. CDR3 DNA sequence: TGCGCCAGCAGCTTGGGTACTATGGGGTACGAGCAGTACTTC. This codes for CASSLGTMGYEQYF.

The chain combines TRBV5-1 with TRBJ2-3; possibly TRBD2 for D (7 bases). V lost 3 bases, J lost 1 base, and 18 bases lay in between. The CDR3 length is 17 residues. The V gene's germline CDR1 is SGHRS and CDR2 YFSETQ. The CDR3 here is CASSSFVGGGRTDTQYF. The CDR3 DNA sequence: TGCGCCAGCAGCTCCTTCGTGGGCGGGGGCCGCACAGATACGCAGTATTTT.

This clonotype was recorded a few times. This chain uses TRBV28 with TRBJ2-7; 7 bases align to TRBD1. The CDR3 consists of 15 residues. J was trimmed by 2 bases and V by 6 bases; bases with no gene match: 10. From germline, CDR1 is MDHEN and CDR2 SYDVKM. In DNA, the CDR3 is TGTGCCAGCAGAACGACAGGGATTGGCCCCTACGAGCAGTACTTC. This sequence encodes CASRTTGIGPYEQYF.

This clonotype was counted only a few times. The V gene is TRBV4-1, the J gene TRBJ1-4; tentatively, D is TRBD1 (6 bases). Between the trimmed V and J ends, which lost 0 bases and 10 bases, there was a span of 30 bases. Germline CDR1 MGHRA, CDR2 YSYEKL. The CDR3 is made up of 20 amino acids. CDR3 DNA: TGCGCCAGCAGCCAAGAAGAGGGTACAGGGCATTGGTCCGGAGCCGGAAAACTGTTTTTT. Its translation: CASSQEEGTGHWSGAGKLFF.

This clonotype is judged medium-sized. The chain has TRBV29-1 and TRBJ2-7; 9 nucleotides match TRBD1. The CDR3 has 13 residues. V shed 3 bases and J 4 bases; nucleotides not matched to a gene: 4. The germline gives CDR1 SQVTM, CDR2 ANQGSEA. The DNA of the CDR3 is TGCAGCGTTGAGGGGACAGGGCGTTACGAGCAGTACTTC. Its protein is CSVEGTGRYEQYF.

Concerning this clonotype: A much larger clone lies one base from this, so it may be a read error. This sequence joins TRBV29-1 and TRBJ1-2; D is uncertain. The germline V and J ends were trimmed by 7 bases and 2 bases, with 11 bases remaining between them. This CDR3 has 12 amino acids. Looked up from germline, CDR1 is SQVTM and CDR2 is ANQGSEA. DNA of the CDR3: TGCAGCGGTGAGGCCGAGAACTATGGCTACACCTTC. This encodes CSGEAENYGYTF.

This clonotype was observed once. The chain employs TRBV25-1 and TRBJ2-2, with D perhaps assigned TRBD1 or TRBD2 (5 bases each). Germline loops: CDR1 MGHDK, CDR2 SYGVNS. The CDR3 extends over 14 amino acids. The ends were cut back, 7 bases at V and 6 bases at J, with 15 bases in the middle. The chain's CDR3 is CASTGQEISGELFF. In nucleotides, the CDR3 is TGTGCCAGCACGGGGCAGGAAATCTCCGGGGAGCTGTTTTTT.

In DNA form, the CDR3 reads TGTGCCTGGAGCGCGGACCGGTCTCATACGCAGCCCCAGCATTTT. Its translation: CAWSADRSHTQPQHF. V and J are TRBV30 and TRBJ1-5; D unresolved. Between the trimmed V and J ends, which lost 3 bases and 7 bases, there was a span of 19 bases. Per the germline V gene, CDR1 is GTSNPN and CDR2 is SVGIG (reference sequence). The CDR3 totals 15 residues. The whole variable domain, remainder taken from reference TRBV30 and TRBJ1-5, is SQTIHQWPATLVQPVGSPLSLECTVEGTSNPNLYWYRQAAGRGLQLLFYSVGIGQISSEVPQNLSASRPQDRQFILSSKKLLLSDSGFYLCAWSADRSHTQPQHFGDGTRLSIL.

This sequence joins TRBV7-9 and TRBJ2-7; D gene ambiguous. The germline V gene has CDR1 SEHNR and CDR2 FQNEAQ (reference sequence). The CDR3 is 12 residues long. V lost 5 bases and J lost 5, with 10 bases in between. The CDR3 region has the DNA TGTGCCAGCAGCGTCGACCTGAACGAGCAGTACTTC. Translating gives CASSVDLNEQYF.

The CDR3 DNA sequence: TGTGCCAGCCAGGAGGGAGGACGGAGTGTGTCCGAGCAGTACTTC. This translates into CASQEGGRSVSEQYF. The genes are TRBV12-3 or TRBV12-4 and TRBJ2-7; possible D gene TRBD2, 6 bases. The CDR3 runs to 15 residues. Trimming removed 8 bases at V and 6 bases at J, with 23 bases between.